The 26 T cell receptor beta chains in this list originate from one sample, sequenced in a study of T cells expressing NK-cell markers. TCRdb re-called the 5' RACE reads and gives one entry per CDR3 protein, without DNA. The ten most abundant clones cover approximately 3.5% of a sample with 450,000 to 600,000 distinct CDR3 sequences. What was sequenced was blood T cells: a sorted CD56 or NKG2C T cell subset, CD4+ or CD8+ T cells, or bulk PBMC T cells (not recorded which). The receptors stem from a young man in good health.

This sequence joins TRBV7-9 and TRBJ1-4. There are 14 residues in the CDR3. CDR1 and CDR2 from the germline V gene are SEHNR and FQNEAQ (reference sequence). The CDR3 sequence is CASSTTSTNEKLFF.

The chain links TRBV4-1 to TRBJ2-1; checking the TCRdb D call of TRBD2 is not possible without DNA. Germline CDR1 is MGHRA and CDR2 is YSYEKL. This CDR3 has 16 amino acids. CDR3 region: CASSPVGLAVYNEQFF.

This chain connects TRBV5-1 to TRBJ1-1. Germline V gives CDR1 SGHRS, CDR2 YFSETQ. The CDR3 loop spans 15 amino acids. CDR3 in amino acids: CASSSTGTGGPEAFF.

This chain links TRBV15 with TRBJ2-7; with no DNA, the TCRdb D assignment of TRBD1 cannot be verified. The CDR3 is made up of 16 amino acids. CDR1 and CDR2 (germline): LNHNV, YYDKDF (reference sequence). The CDR3 region is CATSRDTGTGAYEQYF.

This chain links TRBV30 with TRBJ2-1. Germline V gene sequence: CDR1 GTSNPN, CDR2 SVGIG (reference sequence). CDR3 size: 11 residues. This chain's CDR3 is CAWSVSAPQFF.

The chain is built from TRBV10-3 and TRBJ2-5; TCRdb's D gene call, TRBD2, goes unchecked for lack of DNA. The CDR3 length is 13 residues. Germline V gene data show CDR1 as ENHRY and CDR2 as SYGVKD. The CDR3 spells CAAARGVGETQYF.

The chain combines TRBV6-2 or TRBV6-3 with TRBJ2-1; TCRdb selects TRBD2, and the lack of DNA leaves this call unchecked. The CDR3 length is 20 residues. Germline CDR1 reads MNHEY; CDR2 reads SVGEGT. The CDR3 loop is CASSRFPGLAGRTSYNEQFF.

V is TRBV29-1 and J is TRBJ2-1; without DNA, the TCRdb call of TRBD1 cannot be checked. Germline assignment: CDR1 SQVTM and CDR2 ANQGSEA. The CDR3 has 11 amino acids. The CDR3 loop reads CSGSPGPEQFF.

V is TRBV20-1 and J is TRBJ2-5; checking the TCRdb D call of TRBD1 is not possible without DNA. The germline gives CDR1 DFQATT, CDR2 SNEGSKA (reference sequence). CDR3 length equals 13 residues. The CDR3 protein is CSADRDNEGTQYF.

The chain has TRBV20-1 and TRBJ2-5; with no DNA, the TCRdb D assignment of TRBD1 cannot be verified. CDR3 size: 16 residues. The germline CDR1 and CDR2 sequences are DFQATT and SNEGSKA (reference sequence). CDR3: CSALGGSQGAKETQYF.

The chain couples TRBV20-1 to TRBJ2-1. The CDR3 loop spans 18 amino acids. Germline CDR1 is DFQATT and CDR2 is SNEGSKA (reference sequence). The chain's CDR3 is CSARDYGLTLSSYNEQFF.

The V call is TRBV20-1, the J call TRBJ1-5; TCRdb gives TRBD1 as the D gene, but with no DNA this cannot be confirmed. The CDR3 contains 16 residues. Germline V gene sequence: CDR1 DFQATT, CDR2 SNEGSKA (reference sequence). The CDR3 is CSARVLDRGRNQPQHF.

V and J are TRBV4-1 and TRBJ2-3; TCRdb picks TRBD1, but there is no DNA to check that call. This CDR3 spans 16 amino acids. Germline assignment: CDR1 MGHRA and CDR2 YSYEKL. The CDR3 here is CASSPTGQGTGDTQYF.

V is TRBV5-5 and J is TRBJ2-4; TCRdb returns TRBD1, unconfirmable since there is no DNA. The CDR3 sequence is 17 residues long. The germline V gene encodes CDR1 SGHKS and CDR2 YYEKEE (reference sequence). The CDR3 loop reads CASSLGAGQGAKNIQYF. Drawing the rest from reference TRBV5-5 and TRBJ2-4, the complete variable domain is DAGVTQSPTHLIKTRGQQVTLRCSPISGHKSVSWYQQVLGQGPQFIFQYYEKEERGRGNFPDRFSARQFPNYSSELNVNALLLGDSALYLCASSLGAGQGAKNIQYFGAGTRLSVL.

The CDR3 here is CASSYVGQGGDTQYF. The V gene is TRBV6-2 or TRBV6-3, the J gene TRBJ2-3; as DNA is missing, the TRBD1 call by TCRdb cannot be tested. This CDR3 is 15 amino acids long. Looked up from germline, CDR1 is MNHEY and CDR2 is SVGEGT.

The V call is TRBV24-1, the J call TRBJ2-1. This CDR3 contains 15 residues. Germline values: CDR1 KGHDR, CDR2 SFDVKD. CDR3 in amino acids: CATSVAGAAYNEQFF.

CDR3 sequence: CASSWTKGSEKLFF. This sequence joins TRBV7-6 and TRBJ1-4; absent DNA, TCRdb's TRBD1 call cannot be checked. The CDR3 has 14 residues. Germline-derived CDR1 and CDR2 are SGHVS and FNYEAQ.

The rearrangement joins TRBV27 to TRBJ2-3; with no DNA, the TCRdb D assignment of TRBD2 cannot be verified. The CDR3 spans 14 residues. Per germline, CDR1 MNHEY and CDR2 SMNVEV (reference sequence). The CDR3: CASSPLGAQDTQYF.

This CDR3 reads CAISPLRGGGNTGELFF. The chain employs TRBV10-3 and TRBJ2-2; there is no DNA to check the TCRdb D call of TRBD1. Germline V gene sequence: CDR1 ENHRY, CDR2 SYGVKD. CDR3 length: 17 residues.

The chain combines TRBV29-1 with TRBJ2-7; TCRdb lists TRBD2, though no DNA is available to test this call. This CDR3 region has 15 residues. CDR1 SQVTM and CDR2 ANQGSEA come from the germline V gene. The CDR3 spells CSVEGGTSGAYEQYF.

The gene calls are TRBV14 and TRBJ2-7. Germline loops: CDR1 SGHDN, CDR2 FVKESK. The CDR3 sequence is 15 residues long. This chain's CDR3 is CASSQVIGSAFDQYF.

The chain combines TRBV5-1 with TRBJ1-4. The CDR3 length is 15 residues. Germline V CDR1 and CDR2: SGHRS, YFSETQ. The CDR3 sequence is CASSLDGATNEKLFF.

The chain combines TRBV24-1 with TRBJ2-5; TCRdb gives TRBD2 as the D gene, but with no DNA this cannot be confirmed. There are 14 residues in the CDR3. The germline V gene encodes CDR1 KGHDR and CDR2 SFDVKD. The CDR3 region is CATRGTSGEETQYF.

The CDR3 reads CATELGTGPHNEQFF. This chain uses TRBV24-1 with TRBJ2-1; TCRdb names TRBD1, which stays unverified in the absence of DNA. The CDR3 sequence is 15 residues long. Germline V gives CDR1 KGHDR, CDR2 SFDVKD.

The rearrangement uses TRBV7-2 and TRBJ2-7; TCRdb designates TRBD2, a call that cannot be tested without DNA. The CDR3 extends over 15 amino acids. Germline-derived CDR1 and CDR2 are SGHTA and FQGNSA. The CDR3 sequence is CASSAGTSSLLEQYF.

The genes are TRBV2 and TRBJ2-5; TCRdb selects TRBD1, and the lack of DNA leaves this call unchecked. The CDR3 covers 15 residues. CDR1 is SNHLY, CDR2 FYNNEI, per germline. CDR3 sequence reads: CASRTDSSPQETQYF.